One sample yielded the 25 T cell receptor beta chains listed below, sequenced in a study of spatial heterogeneity in lung cancer. General study results and limits: Counts of expanded alpha and beta TCRs within tumors tracked the tumor nonsynonymous mutation count.

The time point was: sample taken at primary tumor resection. TCRdb independently ran MiXCR on the 5' RACE reads; one entry per CDR3 protein. The sample holds about 30,000 distinct CDR3 sequences; roughly 6.9% are singletons and the top ten take approximately 25%. For these TCRs, the target antigens are not known. This specimen was lung tumor tissue, taken at surgery. Receptor source: a male donor with early-stage non-small cell lung cancer.

There are many counts of this clonotype. The chain combines TRBV4-2 with TRBJ2-2; D not resolved. The CDR3 totals 15 residues. Germline values: CDR1 LGHNA, CDR2 YNFKEQ. V shed 1 base and J shed 5 bases, with 11 bases lying between them. The CDR3 region has the DNA TGTGCCAGCAGCCAAGCTGGAGAAGGAACCGGGGAGCTGTTTTTT. Translation: CASSQAGEGTGELFF.

This clonotype has ten or more counts. The rearrangement joins TRBV20-1 to TRBJ1-5; unclear D gene. In germline, CDR1 is DFQATT, CDR2 SNEGSKA (reference sequence). V lost 3 bases, J lost 3 bases, and 3 bases lay in between. The CDR3 consists of 11 residues. The CDR3 loop is CSASDNQPQHF. CDR3 sequence (DNA): TGCAGTGCTAGCGACAATCAGCCCCAGCATTTT.

Comment on this clonotype: This may arise from a read error, as a much more abundant clone is one base away. The V and J genes are TRBV7-2 and TRBJ2-1; TRBD2 matches 9 bases. CDR3 size: 17 residues. CDR1 SGHTA and CDR2 FQGNSA come from the germline V gene. The CDR3 here is CASSLLPSGESSNEQFF. The DNA for the CDR3 is TGTGCCAGCAGCTTACTTCCTAGCGGGGAATCCTCCAATGAGCAGTTCTTC. Filled out from reference TRBV7-2 and TRBJ2-1, the complete variable domain reads GAGVSQSPSNKVTEKGKDVELRCDPISGHTALYWYRQSLGQGLEFLIYFQGNSAPDKSGLPSDRFSAERTGGSVSTLTIQRTQQEDSAVYLCASSLLPSGESSNEQFFGPGTRLTVL.

Many counts were recorded for this clonotype. V usage is TRBV4-3 and J usage is TRBJ2-2; D perhaps matches TRBD1 (6 bases). The CDR3 has 16 amino acids. Between the trimmed V and J ends, which lost 0 bases and 4 bases, there was a span of 12 bases. The germline CDR1 and CDR2 sequences are LGHNA and YSLEER. Here the CDR3 DNA reads TGCGCCAGCAGCCAAGAGACGGGACACCTCACCGGGGAGCTGTTTTTT. The encoded protein is CASSQETGHLTGELFF.

This clonotype was seen repeatedly, ten times or more. The rearrangement links TRBV20-1 to TRBJ2-1; D is perhaps TRBD1 (7 bases). The V end lost 5 bases, the J end lost 0 bases, and 11 bases lay between the germline ends. From germline, CDR1 is DFQATT and CDR2 SNEGSKA (reference sequence). There are 14 residues in the CDR3. DNA for the CDR3: TGCAGTGCTGCAGGGGGGAGCTCCTACAATGAGCAGTTCTTC. Protein product: CSAAGGSSYNEQFF.

This clonotype is classed as medium-sized. The chain employs TRBV29-1 and TRBJ2-2, with TRBD2 as a possible D gene (6 bases). V was pared by 4 bases and J by 2 bases, with 11 bases between. The V gene's germline CDR1 is SQVTM and CDR2 ANQGSEA. The CDR3 sequence is 14 residues long. CDR3 loop: CSVVPSENTGELFF. CDR3 coding DNA: TGCAGCGTTGTTCCTAGCGAAAACACCGGGGAGCTGTTTTTT.

V is TRBV5-1 and J is TRBJ2-7; D ambiguous. Germline V gives CDR1 SGHRS, CDR2 YFSETQ. The CDR3 length is 14 residues. V was cut by 0 bases and J by 1 base, with 8 bases left in between. The CDR3 coding sequence is TGCGCCAGCAGCTTGGAGGCCGGTTCCTACGAGCAGTACTTC. This codes for CASSLEAGSYEQYF.

This clonotype showed up many times. The chain uses TRBV7-2 and TRBJ2-1; 12 bases fit TRBD2. This CDR3 is built from 14 residues. With 7 bases clipped from V and 7 bases from J, the junction kept 5 bases outside the gene matches. Germline V lookup: CDR1 SGHTA, CDR2 FQGNSA. The CDR3 here is CASMGLAGPNEQFF. Written as DNA, the CDR3 is TGTGCCAGCATGGGACTAGCGGGCCCAAATGAGCAGTTCTTC.

This clonotype was observed many times. CDR3: CSARRRGGEAFF. The CDR3 DNA sequence: TGCAGTGCTCGTCGCAGGGGCGGTGAAGCTTTCTTT. The chain is built from TRBV20-1 and TRBJ1-1; D perhaps matches TRBD1 (6 bases). Germline values: CDR1 DFQATT, CDR2 SNEGSKA (reference sequence). This CDR3 comprises 12 residues. Trimming shortened V by 5 bases and J by 7 bases, and 14 bases separated the two germline ends.

V is TRBV6-5 and J is TRBJ2-3, with TRBD2 identical over 9 bases. V shed 4 bases and J 4 bases; nucleotides not matched to a gene: 12. The CDR3 has 17 amino acids. Germline CDR1 and CDR2: MNHEY and SVGAGI. The CDR3 nucleotides read TGTGCCAGCAGTTCGGCTGTAAGCGGGGGGTACTCAGATACGCAGTATTTT. Its protein is CASSSAVSGGYSDTQYF.

This clonotype occurred many times. V usage is TRBV12-3 or TRBV12-4 and J usage is TRBJ1-4; D is ambiguous. The CDR3 sequence is 12 residues long. The V gene lost 6 bases and the J gene lost 8 bases, with 10 bases spanning the gap. The CDR3 is CASSETQEKLFF. The CDR3 region has the DNA TGTGCCAGCAGCGAAACACAAGAAAAACTGTTTTTT.

This clonotype was seen ten or more times. V is TRBV20-1 and J is TRBJ1-2, with no clear D. The CDR3 extends over 13 amino acids. The ends were cut back, 4 bases at V and 0 bases at J, with 9 bases in the middle. Germline V gene lookup returns CDR1 DFQATT and CDR2 SNEGSKA (reference sequence). DNA of the CDR3: TGCAGTGCTATCTCAGACTCTAACTATGGCTACACCTTC. Protein product: CSAISDSNYGYTF.

The chain carries TRBV20-1 and TRBJ2-3; D might be TRBD2 (7 bases). Trimming took 6 bases from V and 2 from J, leaving 15 bases between them. This CDR3 spans 14 amino acids. Germline CDR1 is DFQATT and CDR2 is SNEGSKA (reference sequence). As DNA, the CDR3 is TGCAGTGCCCTTGCTGGGGGGGCCACAGATACGCAGTATTTT. The encoded protein is CSALAGGATDTQYF.

This chain links TRBV6-5 with TRBJ2-7, with 10 positions matching TRBD1. The germline V gene has CDR1 MNHEY and CDR2 SVGAGI. Trimming at V came to 5 bases and at J to 3 bases, leaving 7 bases not matched to a gene. The CDR3 spans 15 residues. The CDR3 reads CASSMGGTGVYEQYF. CDR3 in DNA: TGTGCCAGCAGTATGGGGGGGACAGGGGTCTACGAGCAGTACTTC.

The chain joins TRBV4-1 to TRBJ2-3, with a weak D call TRBD1 (5 bases). CDR1 MGHRA and CDR2 YSYEKL come from the germline V gene. This CDR3 contains 16 residues. V lost 1 base and J 6 bases, leaving 17 bases between the germline ends. The CDR3 here is CASSQVPAAKGDTQYF. The DNA for the CDR3 is TGCGCCAGCAGCCAAGTCCCCGCCGCCAAGGGGGATACGCAGTATTTT.

This clonotype was picked up many times. This chain links TRBV20-1 with TRBJ2-5, with 9 bases fitting TRBD1. The ends lost 3 bases at V and 4 bases at J; junction bases unmatched: 6. CDR1 and CDR2 (germline): DFQATT, SNEGSKA (reference sequence). This CDR3 has 14 residues. CDR3 loop: CSASAGTGRETQYF. CDR3 DNA sequence: TGCAGTGCTAGTGCCGGGACAGGGAGAGAGACCCAGTACTTC.

In its sample, this clonotype was seen many times. The genes are TRBV7-6 and TRBJ2-7, with no clear D. The CDR3 has 14 amino acids. From germline, CDR1 is SGHVS and CDR2 FNYEAQ. V was cut by 5 bases and J by 4 bases, with 15 bases left in between. The CDR3, as DNA: TGTGCCAGCAGCCCCTGGCTACAGACATACGAGCAGTACTTC. Residues: CASSPWLQTYEQYF.

This clonotype occurred many times. This chain joins TRBV6-5 and TRBJ2-5; D unclear. Germline CDR1 and CDR2: MNHEY and SVGAGI. The V gene lost 4 bases and the J gene lost 4 bases, with 10 bases spanning the gap. The CDR3 runs 13 residues. CDR3 region: CASSFPAGETQYF. For the CDR3, the DNA is TGTGCCAGCAGTTTCCCCGCCGGAGAGACCCAGTACTTC.

This clonotype has ten or more counts. The V gene is TRBV6-2 or TRBV6-3, the J gene TRBJ1-1; D gene uncertain. V was cut by 6 bases and J by 3 bases, with 14 bases left in between. The CDR3 is made up of 14 amino acids. Looked up from germline, CDR1 is MNHEY and CDR2 is SVGEGT. DNA for the CDR3: TGTGCCAGCAGAGTGGACGGATCTGACACTGAAGCTTTCTTT. It encodes CASRVDGSDTEAFF.

At least ten counts were recorded for this clonotype. This chain joins TRBV5-6 and TRBJ1-6, with D possibly matching TRBD1 (6 bases). V was pared by 2 bases and J by 7 bases, with 16 bases between. The CDR3 contains 16 residues. Germline values: CDR1 SGHDT, CDR2 YYEEEE. The CDR3 region is CASSFVSGQGNSPLHF. CDR3 nucleotides: TGTGCCAGCAGCTTTGTCTCCGGGCAGGGGAATTCACCCCTCCACTTT.

At least ten counts were recorded for this clonotype. J is TRBJ1-4 and V is TRBV2; possibly TRBD1 for D (5 bases). V was cut by 5 bases and J by 4 bases, with 14 bases left in between. The CDR3 covers 15 residues. Germline-derived CDR1 and CDR2 are SNHLY and FYNNEI. The CDR3 here is CASSTQGHLNEKLFF. CDR3 DNA: TGTGCCAGCAGTACCCAAGGACACCTTAATGAAAAACTGTTTTTT.

The chain has TRBV10-1 and TRBJ1-1; D remains ambiguous. The length of the CDR3 is 13 residues. Trimming cost V 6 bases and J 1 base, with 9 bases left between them. Per the germline V gene, CDR1 is WNHNN and CDR2 is SYGVQD (reference sequence). DNA of the CDR3: TGCGCCAGCAGGCAGACTGAGAACACTGAAGCTTTCTTT. It translates to CASRQTENTEAFF.

V usage is TRBV5-1 and J usage is TRBJ2-1; 8 positions agree with TRBD1. This CDR3 spans 15 amino acids. The V gene's germline CDR1 is SGHRS and CDR2 YFSETQ. V lost 0 bases, J lost 4 bases, and 3 bases stayed unmatched. CDR3 protein: CASSLGGQGYNEQFF. In DNA, the CDR3 is TGCGCCAGCAGCTTGGGAGGACAGGGTTACAATGAGCAGTTCTTC.

This clonotype was seen repeatedly, ten times or more. This chain links TRBV5-1 with TRBJ2-3; the D call may be TRBD1 or TRBD2 (5 bases each). The CDR3 sequence is 16 residues long. In germline, CDR1 is SGHRS, CDR2 YFSETQ. Trimming shortened V by 3 bases and J by 1 base, and 15 bases separated the two germline ends. CDR3 sequence (DNA): TGCGCCAGCAGCTCAGGGAGTTGGGGAGGCACAGATACGCAGTATTTT. Translating gives CASSSGSWGGTDTQYF. Based on the CDR3 plus reference TRBV5-1 and TRBJ2-3, the full variable domain is KAGVTQTPRYLIKTRGQQVTLSCSPISGHRSVSWYQQTPGQGLQFLFEYFSETQRNKGNFPGRFSGRQFSNSRSEMNVSTLELGDSALYLCASSSGSWGGTDTQYFGPGTRLTVL.

This clonotype was detected only a few times. V usage is TRBV18 and J usage is TRBJ1-3; D call uncertain. The CDR3 contains 14 residues. Germline lookup yields CDR1 KGHSH and CDR2 LQKENI. Trimming left V 3 bases short and J 0 bases short, with 6 bases between. CDR3 sequence (DNA): TGTGCCAGCTCACCCTCTAGCTCTGGAAACACCATATATTTT. It encodes CASSPSSSGNTIYF.